This T cell receptor beta chain was profiled in a study of tumor-infiltrating lymphocytes in primary liver carcinoma. Study summary: The neoplasms were of stage T1-T3 N0M0, with dimensions of about 4 to 11 cm across.

This clonotype was observed once. The antigen remains unidentified. Compared with germline, one end of the junction differs, possibly owing to a read error. The investigators made TCR beta cDNA from approximately 0.5 ug total RNA, using a constant-region primer. Libraries of TCR beta came from three nested multiplex PCR rounds with slightly modified ARM-PCR. Two initial PCR rounds of roughly 10 cycles each paired TRBV1-TRBV30 forward primers with a C-beta reverse primer. TCRdb itself ran the multiplex PCR reads through MiXCR, one entry per CDR3 protein. The sample includes approximately 190,000 distinct CDR3 sequences, around four fifths of them seen just once. The CDR3 runs to 14 residues. Germline CDR1 MNHNS, CDR2 SASEGT. Both RNA and DNA were isolated together from around 20-30 mg of bulk tissue that had not been sorted. The patients lived with chronic HBV infection and had not yet received any treatment.

General study findings and limits: Tumor region pairs overlapped more than did tumor-adjacent and tumor-blood pairs.

The genes are TRBV6-1 and TRBJ1-1, with 7 bases fitting TRBD1. Sequenced sample: tumor tissue from primary liver carcinoma. The sequence came from a man aged 35 to 55 with primary liver carcinoma and hepatitis B virus infection. The CDR3 DNA reads TGTGCCAGCAATCACCGACAGGGAGGCACTGAAACTTTCTTT. Translated: CASNHRQGGTETFF.